This T cell receptor beta chain was identified during a study of T-cell memory formation after mild COVID-19. TCRdb redid the calling of the 5' RACE reads with MiXCR, one entry per CDR3 protein. Here the sample spans 250,000 to 350,000 distinct CDR3 sequences, about a sixth being singletons. The trim removed 5 bases at V and 1 base at J, leaving 6 bases unmatched. Germline V lookup: CDR1 DFQATT, CDR2 SNEGSKA (reference sequence). The CDR3 runs 14 residues. The chain couples TRBV20-1 to TRBJ2-3; 7 positions agree with TRBD2. The sample taken for sequencing was PBMCs or a T cell subset sorted from them (not recorded which). The sequence was obtained from a young man who had mild COVID-19 (a few samples of this study predate the infection). Cell type and time point are not known. In nucleotides, the CDR3 is TGCAGTGCTCCAACGGCGGGGGGCACAGATACGCAGTATTTT. Its translation is CSAPTAGGTDTQYF.